This is a list of T cell receptor beta chains from one sample in a study of cytomegalovirus exposure and HLA in healthy donors. Profiling relied on immunoSEQ multiplex PCR, and the TCRdb table lists in-frame clones only, not all of them. This sample has more than 200,000 clones, with about 92% found just once. Sequencing was performed on PBMCs. The source of these receptors is a woman in her thirties in good health and CMV-seronegative. CDR3s include the opening cysteine and the closing phenylalanine or tryptophan. The order of the fields is clone size, D gene, V gene, J gene, CDR3 DNA, CDR3 protein. D genes are given only for firm matches. Size tells how often a clone was seen (once, few, many) or the class of an expanded clone, and some rows leave it out.

-	-	TRBV5-4	TRBJ1-1	TGTGCCAGCAGCCCGGGGGCGTTCGTCACTGAAGCTTTCTTT	CASSPGAFVTEAFF
-	-	TRBV7-8	TRBJ2-7	TGTGCCAGCAGCGGACATCAGGGCGCCCTTCGGTACGAGCAGTACTTC	CASSGHQGALRYEQYF
-	-	TRBV27	TRBJ2-7	TGTGCCTCCCGGGCGGGACAAACCTACGAGCAGTACTTC	CASRAGQTYEQYF
-	-	TRBV4-1	TRBJ2-5	TGCGCCAGCAGCCACGCTGGGACGGGGCGGGAGACCCAGTACTTC	CASSHAGTGRETQYF
few	-	TRBV20-1	TRBJ2-5	TGCAGTGGAGTCGGGGAGACCCAGTACTTC	CSGVGETQYF
-	-	TRBV25-1	TRBJ2-1	TGTGCCAGCAGTGGAGCAGGGGCTAAGTCGTACAATGAGCAGTTCTTC	CASSGAGAKSYNEQFF
-	-	TRBV20-1	TRBJ2-3	TGCAGTGCAACGTCGGGGAATACGCAGTATTTT	CSATSGNTQYF
-	-	TRBV2	TRBJ2-7	TGTGCCAGCAGATCAAGCTCCTACGAGCAGTACTTC	CASRSSSYEQYF
-	-	TRBV27	TRBJ1-1	TGTGCCAGCAGTTTGGGGCAGGGCCTCAGGAACACTGAAGCTTTCTTT	CASSLGQGLRNTEAFF
-	TRBD2	TRBV28	TRBJ2-3	TGTGCCAGCAGTGAAACTAGCGGACCTAGCACAGATACGCAGTATTTT	CASSETSGPSTDTQYF
-	-	TRBV5-1	TRBJ2-1	TGCGCCAGCAGCTTGCTCGCGGATCTATGGAATGAGCAGTTCTTC	CASSLLADLWNEQFF
-	TRBD1	TRBV11-2	TRBJ2-5	TGTGCCAGCAGCCCTTTCACAGGGGGAGAGACCCAGTACTTC	CASSPFTGGETQYF
-	-	TRBV25-1	TRBJ2-7	TGTGCCAGCGGCCCGGGGACCTACGAGCAGTACTTC	CASGPGTYEQYF
-	TRBD1	TRBV7-9	TRBJ2-3	TGTGCCAGCAGCTTAGCAGTGGGACAGGGGATAACAGATACGCAGTATTTT	CASSLAVGQGITDTQYF
-	-	TRBV5-1	TRBJ2-7	TGCGCCAGCAGCTTGGTTTCTTCTTACTACGAGCAGTACTTC	CASSLVSSYYEQYF
-	TRBD1	TRBV29-1	TRBJ2-3	TGCAGCGTTGCTCGGACAGGGGGTTTTCCAGCACAAGATACGCAGTATTTT	CSVARTGGFPAQDTQYF
-	TRBD2	TRBV18	TRBJ2-7	TGTGCCAGCTCACCAGGGACTAGCGCCGGAGAGCAGTACTTC	CASSPGTSAGEQYF
-	TRBD2	TRBV29-1	TRBJ2-7	TGCAGCGTCTATAGCGGGGACAAGTACGAGCAGTACTTC	CSVYSGDKYEQYF
-	-	TRBV5-6	TRBJ2-3	TGTGCCAGCAGCTCTGATCCAGGGGTCACAGATACGCAGTATTTT	CASSSDPGVTDTQYF
-	TRBD1	TRBV13	TRBJ1-1	TGTGCCAGCAGCCAAGAGGGACAGGGGGTGTCTTTCTTT	CASSQEGQGVSFF
-	TRBD1	TRBV2	TRBJ2-1	TGTGCCAGCAGTTTTTGGGACAGGGGGGACAATGAGCAGTTCTTC	CASSFWDRGDNEQFF
-	TRBD1	TRBV7-9	TRBJ2-3	TGTGCCATACAGGGGATGGAAGATACGCAGTATTTT	CAIQGMEDTQYF
-	-	TRBV27	TRBJ1-2	TGTGCCAGCACCCCGGCGGGCACGAATGGCTACACCTTC	CASTPAGTNGYTF
-	TRBD2	TRBV2	TRBJ2-7	TGTGCCAGCGAAGCGGGAGTCTCCTACGAGCAGTACTTC	CASEAGVSYEQYF
once	-	TRBV5-4	TRBJ2-7	TGTGCCAGCAGCCGGGACGGGCGCTACGAGCAGTACTTC	CASSRDGRYEQYF
-	TRBD1	TRBV27	TRBJ2-5	TGTGCCAGCAGTCCCGGCCGGACAGGAGACGACATCCAAGAGACCCAGTACTTC	CASSPGRTGDDIQETQYF
-	-	TRBV11-2	TRBJ1-1	TGTGCCAGCAGCTTTAGGGGGGTTTTGACTGAAGCTTTCTTT	CASSFRGVLTEAFF
-	TRBD2	TRBV28	TRBJ2-3	TGTGCCAGCAGTTGGCGCGGGAGGGCGAGCACAGATACGCAGTATTTT	CASSWRGRASTDTQYF
-	TRBD1	TRBV5-6	TRBJ2-7	TGTGCCAGCTTTACAGGGGAAACCTACGAGCAGTACTTC	CASFTGETYEQYF
-	TRBD1	TRBV5-4	TRBJ2-5	TGTGCCAGCAGCTTGGCCAGGACAGGGGTGGGCGAGACCCAGTACTTC	CASSLARTGVGETQYF
-	TRBD1	TRBV19	TRBJ1-4	TGTGCCAGTTCCCAGGGGGCAACTAATGAAAAACTGTTTTTT	CASSQGATNEKLFF
-	-	TRBV7-2	TRBJ2-5	TGTGCCAGCAGCTTAGAACTACAAGAGACCCAGTACTTC	CASSLELQETQYF
-	TRBD1	TRBV5-1	TRBJ2-7	TGCGCCAGCAGTCCCGAACCGGGACAGGGTTACGAGCAGTACTTC	CASSPEPGQGYEQYF
-	-	TRBV9	TRBJ2-1	TGTGCCAGCAGCGTATGGGACAACAATGAGCAGTTCTTC	CASSVWDNNEQFF
-	TRBD2	TRBV13	TRBJ2-3	TGTGCCAGCAGCTTACCACTAGCGGGAGATACGCAGTATTTT	CASSLPLAGDTQYF
once	TRBD2	TRBV7-7	TRBJ2-5	TGTGCCAGCAGCTTTAGCGGGAGTGGAGAGACCCAGTACTTC	CASSFSGSGETQYF
-	TRBD2	TRBV13	TRBJ2-7	TGTGCCAGCAGCAAAGAGGCGGGAGAGACCTACGAGCAGTACTTC	CASSKEAGETYEQYF
-	TRBD2	TRBV30	TRBJ2-1	TGTGCCTGGGCGGGGGGCTCCTACAATGAGCAGTTCTTC	CAWAGGSYNEQFF
-	TRBD2	TRBV7-9	TRBJ2-6	TGTGCCAGCAGCTACAGCAGCGGGACTAGCACGTCTGGGGCCAACGTCCTGACTTTC	CASSYSSGTSTSGANVLTF
-	TRBD1	TRBV27	TRBJ2-7	TGTGCCAGCAGCCTGACAGGGGGCTACGAGCAGTACTTC	CASSLTGGYEQYF
few	-	TRBV4-1	TRBJ1-1	TGCGCCAGCAGCCCTATTTCAGGGAACACTGAAGCTTTCTTT	CASSPISGNTEAFF
-	TRBD2	TRBV27	TRBJ2-7	TGTGCCACGGGGCGCGGGAGCTCCTACGAGCAGTACTTC	CATGRGSSYEQYF
-	-	TRBV15	TRBJ1-5	TGTGCCACCAGCCCCATGACAGGTCAGCCCCAGCATTTT	CATSPMTGQPQHF
-	-	TRBV13	TRBJ1-1	TGTGCCAGCAGCTTTTCGGGGGAGGGTGAAGCTTTCTTT	CASSFSGEGEAFF
-	-	TRBV30	TRBJ2-7	TGTGCCTGGAGTGTGGGGGGCGGGGGCGTGAGCTCCTACGAGCAGTACTTC	CAWSVGGGGVSSYEQYF